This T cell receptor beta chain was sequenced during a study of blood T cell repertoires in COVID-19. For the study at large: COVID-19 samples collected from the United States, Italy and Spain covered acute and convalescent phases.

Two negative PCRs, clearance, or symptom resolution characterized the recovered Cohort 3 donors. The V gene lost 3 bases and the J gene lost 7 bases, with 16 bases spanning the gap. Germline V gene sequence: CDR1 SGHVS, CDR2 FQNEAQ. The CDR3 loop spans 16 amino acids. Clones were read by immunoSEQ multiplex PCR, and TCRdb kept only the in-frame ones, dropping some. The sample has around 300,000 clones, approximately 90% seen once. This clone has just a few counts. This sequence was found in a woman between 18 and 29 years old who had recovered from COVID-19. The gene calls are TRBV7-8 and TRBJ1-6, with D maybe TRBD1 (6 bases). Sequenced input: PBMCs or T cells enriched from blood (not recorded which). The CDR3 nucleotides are TGTGCCAGCAGCTTGACCGGACAGATTAGGAATTCACCCCTCCACTTT. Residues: CASSLTGQIRNSPLHF.